This T cell receptor (beta chain) came from a study of cytomegalovirus exposure and HLA in healthy donors. Whole-study context: Within an early data release were around 80 million unique TCRs drawn from HLA-typed donors.

To note about this clone: The antigen remains undetermined.

Researchers ran the PCR with 60 Vbeta and 13 Jbeta primers. Clones were sequenced by immunoSEQ multiplex PCR, and TCRdb holds only the in-frame ones, with some missing. This sample carries about 160,000 clones, about three quarters of them seen once, and the ten largest clones take around 3.3%. Study-wide findings and caveats: Later work found that TCR association rates differed between HLA loci; DRB1 had the most and HLA-C the fewest. There were approximately 150 TCR beta chains listed as cytomegalovirus-associated.

The CDR3 runs 16 residues. The V segment lost 6 bases and the J segment 7 bases; nucleotides outside the gene matches: 16. In germline, CDR1 is SEHNR, CDR2 FQNEAQ (reference sequence). The rearrangement uses TRBV7-9 and TRBJ1-2; 8 positions match TRBD1. The clonotype was recovered from a woman aged 40-49 years in good health and CMV-seronegative. Material: PBMCs. CDR3 sequence: CASRMGQAPSSGGYTF. DNA for the CDR3: TGTGCCAGCAGGATGGGACAGGCGCCGAGCTCTGGTGGCTACACCTTC.